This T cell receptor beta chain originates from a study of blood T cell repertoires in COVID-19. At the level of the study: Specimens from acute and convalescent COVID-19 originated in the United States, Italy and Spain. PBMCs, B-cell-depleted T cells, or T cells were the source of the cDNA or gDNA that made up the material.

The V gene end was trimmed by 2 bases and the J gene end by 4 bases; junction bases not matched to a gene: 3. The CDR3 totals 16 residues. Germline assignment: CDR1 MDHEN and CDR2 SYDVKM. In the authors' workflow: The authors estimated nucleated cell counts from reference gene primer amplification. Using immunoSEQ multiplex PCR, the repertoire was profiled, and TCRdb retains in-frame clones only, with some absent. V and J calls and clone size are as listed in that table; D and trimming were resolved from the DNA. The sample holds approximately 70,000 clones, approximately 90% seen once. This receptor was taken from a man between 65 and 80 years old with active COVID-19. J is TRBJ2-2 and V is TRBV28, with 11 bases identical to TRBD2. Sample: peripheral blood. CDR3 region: CASSLGGTSGTGELFF. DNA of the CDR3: TGTGCCAGCAGTTTAGGAGGGACTAGCGGCACCGGGGAGCTGTTTTTT.